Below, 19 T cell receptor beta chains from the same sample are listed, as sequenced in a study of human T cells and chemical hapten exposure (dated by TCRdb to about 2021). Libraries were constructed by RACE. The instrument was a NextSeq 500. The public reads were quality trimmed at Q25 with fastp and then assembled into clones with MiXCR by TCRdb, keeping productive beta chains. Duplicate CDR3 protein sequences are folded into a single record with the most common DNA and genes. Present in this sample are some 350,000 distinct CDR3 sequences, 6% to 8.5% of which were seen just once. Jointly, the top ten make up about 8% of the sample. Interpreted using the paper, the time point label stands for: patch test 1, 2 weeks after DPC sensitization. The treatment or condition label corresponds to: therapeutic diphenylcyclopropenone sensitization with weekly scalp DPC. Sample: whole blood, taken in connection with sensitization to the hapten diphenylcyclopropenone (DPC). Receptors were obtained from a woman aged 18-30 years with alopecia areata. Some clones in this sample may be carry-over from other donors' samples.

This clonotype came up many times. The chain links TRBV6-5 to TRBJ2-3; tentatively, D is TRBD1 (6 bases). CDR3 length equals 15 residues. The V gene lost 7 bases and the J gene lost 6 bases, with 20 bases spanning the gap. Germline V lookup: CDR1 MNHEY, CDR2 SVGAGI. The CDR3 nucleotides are TGTGCCAGCAAATCCGGGACAACTCACAGCGATACGCAGTATTTT. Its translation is CASKSGTTHSDTQYF.

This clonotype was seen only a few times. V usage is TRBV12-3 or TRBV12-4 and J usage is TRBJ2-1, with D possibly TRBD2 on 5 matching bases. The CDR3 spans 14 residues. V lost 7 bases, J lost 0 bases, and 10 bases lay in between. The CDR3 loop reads CASKDSHSYNEQFF. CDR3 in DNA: TGTGCCAGCAAGGACTCGCACTCCTACAATGAGCAGTTCTTC.

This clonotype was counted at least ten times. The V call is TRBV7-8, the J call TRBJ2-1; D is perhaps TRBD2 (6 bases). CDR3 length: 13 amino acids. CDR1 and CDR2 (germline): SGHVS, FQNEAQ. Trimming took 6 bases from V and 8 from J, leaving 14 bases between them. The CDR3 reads CASSQTRTDEQFF. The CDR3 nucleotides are TGTGCCAGCAGTCAGACTAGGACCGATGAGCAGTTCTTC.

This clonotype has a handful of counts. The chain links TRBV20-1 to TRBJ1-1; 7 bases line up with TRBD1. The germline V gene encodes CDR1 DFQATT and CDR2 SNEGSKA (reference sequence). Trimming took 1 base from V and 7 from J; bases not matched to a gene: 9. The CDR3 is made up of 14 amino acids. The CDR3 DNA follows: TGCAGTGCTAGAGCCACAGGGGAATGGGATGAAGCTTTCTTT. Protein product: CSARATGEWDEAFF.

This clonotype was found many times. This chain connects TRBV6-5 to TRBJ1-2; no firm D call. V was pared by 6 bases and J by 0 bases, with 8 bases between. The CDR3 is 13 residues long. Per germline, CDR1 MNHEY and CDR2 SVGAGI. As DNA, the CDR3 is TGTGCCAGCAGCCTCCAATCTAACTATGGCTACACCTTC. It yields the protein CASSLQSNYGYTF.

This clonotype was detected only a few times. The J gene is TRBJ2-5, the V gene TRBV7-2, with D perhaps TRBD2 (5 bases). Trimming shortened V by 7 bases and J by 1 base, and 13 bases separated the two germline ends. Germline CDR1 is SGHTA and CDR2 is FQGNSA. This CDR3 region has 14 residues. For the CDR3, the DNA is TGTGCCAGCACCAAACTAGTTCCCCAAGAGACCCAGTACTTC. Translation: CASTKLVPQETQYF.

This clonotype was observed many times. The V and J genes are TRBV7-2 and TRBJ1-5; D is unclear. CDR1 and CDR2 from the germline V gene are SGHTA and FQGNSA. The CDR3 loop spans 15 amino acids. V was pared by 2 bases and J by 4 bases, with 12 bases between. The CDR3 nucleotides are TGTGCCAGCAGCTTAAAGGCAGGATCTAATCAGCCCCAGCATTTT. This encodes CASSLKAGSNQPQHF.

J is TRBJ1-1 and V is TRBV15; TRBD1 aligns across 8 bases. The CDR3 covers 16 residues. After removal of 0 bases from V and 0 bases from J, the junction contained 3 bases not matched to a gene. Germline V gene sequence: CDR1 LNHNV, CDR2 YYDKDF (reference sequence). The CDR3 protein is CATSRDAGGVNTEAFF. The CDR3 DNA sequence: TGTGCCACCAGCAGAGATGCAGGGGGCGTGAACACTGAAGCTTTCTTT. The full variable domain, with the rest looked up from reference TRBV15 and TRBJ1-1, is DAMVIQNPRYQVTQFGKPVTLSCSQTLNHNVMYWYQQKSSQAPKLLFHYYDKDFNNEADTPDNFQSRRPNTSFCFLDIRSPGLGDTAMYLCATSRDAGGVNTEAFFGQGTRLTVV.

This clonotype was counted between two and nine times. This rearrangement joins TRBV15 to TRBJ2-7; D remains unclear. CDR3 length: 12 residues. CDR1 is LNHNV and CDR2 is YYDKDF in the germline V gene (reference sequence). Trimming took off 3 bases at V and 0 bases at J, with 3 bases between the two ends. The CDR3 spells CATSSYSYEQYF. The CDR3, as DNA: TGTGCCACCAGCAGTTACTCCTACGAGCAGTACTTC.

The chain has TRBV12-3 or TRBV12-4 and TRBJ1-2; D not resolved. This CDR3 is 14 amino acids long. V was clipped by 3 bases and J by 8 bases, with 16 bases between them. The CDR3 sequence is CASSLGTGQGGYTF. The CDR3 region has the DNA TGTGCCAGCAGTTTGGGAACCGGTCAAGGCGGCTACACCTTC.

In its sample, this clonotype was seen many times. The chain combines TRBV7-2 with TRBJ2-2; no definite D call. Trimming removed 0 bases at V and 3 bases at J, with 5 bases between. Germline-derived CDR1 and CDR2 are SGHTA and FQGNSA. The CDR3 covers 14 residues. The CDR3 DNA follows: TGTGCCAGCAGCTTAGCCCTAGACACCGGGGAGCTGTTTTTT. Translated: CASSLALDTGELFF.

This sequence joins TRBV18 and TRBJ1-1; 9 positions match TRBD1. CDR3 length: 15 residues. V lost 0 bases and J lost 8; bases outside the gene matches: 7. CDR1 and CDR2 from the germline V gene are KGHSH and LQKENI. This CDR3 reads CASSPPGQGPGEAFF. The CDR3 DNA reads TGTGCCAGCTCACCACCGGGACAGGGCCCAGGCGAAGCTTTCTTT.

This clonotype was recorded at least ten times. The CDR3 bases are TGTGCCAGCAGCCAAAACTTGGGGGGCTACGAGCAGTACTTC. Translating gives CASSQNLGGYEQYF. V usage is TRBV6-5 and J usage is TRBJ2-7; weak D call: TRBD2 (6 bases). The CDR3 totals 14 residues. Per germline, CDR1 MNHEY and CDR2 SVGAGI. V was shortened by 6 bases and J by 3 bases, with 15 bases between the two germline ends.

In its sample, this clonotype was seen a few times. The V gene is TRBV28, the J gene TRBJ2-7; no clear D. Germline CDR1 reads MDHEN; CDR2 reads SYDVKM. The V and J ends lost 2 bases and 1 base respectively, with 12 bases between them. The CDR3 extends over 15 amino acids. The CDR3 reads CASSLPYSTSYEQYF. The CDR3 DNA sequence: TGTGCCAGCAGTTTACCGTACAGCACTTCCTACGAGCAGTACTTC. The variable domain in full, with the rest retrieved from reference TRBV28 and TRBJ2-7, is DVKVTQSSRYLVKRTGEKVFLECVQDMDHENMFWYRQDPGLGLRLIYFSYDVKMKEKGDIPEGYSVSREKKERFSLILESASTNQTSMYLCASSLPYSTSYEQYFGPGTRLTVT.

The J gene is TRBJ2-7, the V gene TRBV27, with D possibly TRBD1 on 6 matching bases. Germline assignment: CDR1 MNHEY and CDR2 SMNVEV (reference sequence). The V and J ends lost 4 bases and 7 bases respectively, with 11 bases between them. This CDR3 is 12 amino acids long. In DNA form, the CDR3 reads TGTGCCAGCAGTTCAGGGGTAGGGGAGCAGTACTTC. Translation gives CASSSGVGEQYF.

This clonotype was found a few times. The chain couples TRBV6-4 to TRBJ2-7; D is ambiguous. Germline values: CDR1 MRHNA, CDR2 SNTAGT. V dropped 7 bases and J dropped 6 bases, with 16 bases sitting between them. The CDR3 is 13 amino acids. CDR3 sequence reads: CASTLTVRGEQYF. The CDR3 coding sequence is TGTGCCAGCACCCTGACGGTCCGAGGCGAGCAGTACTTC.

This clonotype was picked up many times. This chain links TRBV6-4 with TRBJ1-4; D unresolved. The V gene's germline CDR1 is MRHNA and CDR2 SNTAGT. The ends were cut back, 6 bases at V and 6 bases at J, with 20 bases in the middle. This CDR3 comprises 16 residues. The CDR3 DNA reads TGTGCCAGCAGCCCCGTATGGCCAGCGGCCGATGAAAAACTGTTTTTT. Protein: CASSPVWPAADEKLFF.

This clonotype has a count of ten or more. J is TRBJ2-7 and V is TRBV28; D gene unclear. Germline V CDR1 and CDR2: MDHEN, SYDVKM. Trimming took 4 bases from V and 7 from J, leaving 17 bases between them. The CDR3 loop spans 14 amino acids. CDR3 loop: CASSSAARVQEQYF. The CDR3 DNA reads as TGTGCCAGCAGTTCGGCTGCCCGAGTTCAAGAGCAGTACTTC.

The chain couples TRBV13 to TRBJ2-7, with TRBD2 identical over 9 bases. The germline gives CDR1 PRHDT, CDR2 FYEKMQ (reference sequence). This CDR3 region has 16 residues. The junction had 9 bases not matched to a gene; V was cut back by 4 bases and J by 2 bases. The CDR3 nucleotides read TGTGCCAGCAGCTCCTTAGGACTAGCGATGCCCTACGAGCAGTACTTC. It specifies CASSSLGLAMPYEQYF.